The clone carrying this TCR beta chain has just a few counts. Its specificity is unknown. This entry is derived from a study of T-cell memory formation after mild COVID-19. Study-wide results and caveats: Second-wave clones reaching peak frequency on day 37 lacked confirmed SARS-CoV-2 specificity.

TCR alpha and TCR beta cDNA libraries carrying sample barcodes and UMIs came from 5'RACE with constant-segment primers. TCRdb reprocessed the 5' RACE reads via MiXCR and lists one record per CDR3 protein. The sample records 550,000 to 700,000 distinct CDR3 sequences, roughly a sixth being singletons. Material: PBMCs or a T cell subset sorted from them (not recorded which). The TCR comes from an adult woman who had mild COVID-19 (a few samples of this study predate the infection). Cell type and time point are not known.

The CDR3 loop is CASSSTSGTEYYGYTF. For the CDR3, the DNA is TGCGCCAGCAGCTCTACCTCCGGGACGGAATACTATGGCTACACCTTC. V usage is TRBV5-1 and J usage is TRBJ1-2; D may be TRBD1 (5 bases). Germline values: CDR1 SGHRS, CDR2 YFSETQ. The CDR3 totals 16 residues. V was pared by 3 bases and J by 3 bases, with 18 bases between.